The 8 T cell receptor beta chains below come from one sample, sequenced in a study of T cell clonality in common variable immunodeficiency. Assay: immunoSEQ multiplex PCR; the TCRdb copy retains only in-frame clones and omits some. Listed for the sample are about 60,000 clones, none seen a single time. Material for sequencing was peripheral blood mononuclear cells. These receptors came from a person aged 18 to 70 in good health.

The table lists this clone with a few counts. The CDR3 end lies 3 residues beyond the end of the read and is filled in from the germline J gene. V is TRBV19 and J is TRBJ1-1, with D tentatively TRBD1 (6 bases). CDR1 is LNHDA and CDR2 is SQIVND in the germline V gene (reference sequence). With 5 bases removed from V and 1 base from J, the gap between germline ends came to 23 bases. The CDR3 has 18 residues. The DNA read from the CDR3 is TGTGCCAGTAGTCCCTCTTTGGGGACACAGGTCGCGAACACTGAA. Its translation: CASSPSLGTQVANTE. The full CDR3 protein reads CASSPSLGTQVANTEAFF.

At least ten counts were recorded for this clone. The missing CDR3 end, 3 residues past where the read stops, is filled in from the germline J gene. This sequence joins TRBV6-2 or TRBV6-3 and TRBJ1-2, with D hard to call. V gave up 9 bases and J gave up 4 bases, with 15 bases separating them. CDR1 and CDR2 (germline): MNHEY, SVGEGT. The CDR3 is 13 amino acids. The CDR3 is CARDISIIYGYTF. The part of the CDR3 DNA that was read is TGTGCCAGAGACATCTCGATAATCTATGGC.

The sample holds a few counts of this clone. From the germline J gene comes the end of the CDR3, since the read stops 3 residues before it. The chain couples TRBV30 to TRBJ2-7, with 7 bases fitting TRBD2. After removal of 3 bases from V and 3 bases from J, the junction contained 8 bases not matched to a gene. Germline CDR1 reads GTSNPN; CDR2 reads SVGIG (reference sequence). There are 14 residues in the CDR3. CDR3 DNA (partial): TGTGCCTGGAGCTTGGGACTAAAACTCTACGAG. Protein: CAWSLGLKLYE. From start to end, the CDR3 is CAWSLGLKLYEQYF.

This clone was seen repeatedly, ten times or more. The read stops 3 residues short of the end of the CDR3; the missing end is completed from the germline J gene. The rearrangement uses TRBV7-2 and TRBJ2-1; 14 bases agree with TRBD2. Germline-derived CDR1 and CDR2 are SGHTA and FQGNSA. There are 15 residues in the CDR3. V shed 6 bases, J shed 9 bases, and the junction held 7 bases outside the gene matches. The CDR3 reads CASRKGLAGAGEQFF. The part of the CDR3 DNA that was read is TGTGCCAGCAGGAAGGGACTAGCGGGAGCGGGTGAG.

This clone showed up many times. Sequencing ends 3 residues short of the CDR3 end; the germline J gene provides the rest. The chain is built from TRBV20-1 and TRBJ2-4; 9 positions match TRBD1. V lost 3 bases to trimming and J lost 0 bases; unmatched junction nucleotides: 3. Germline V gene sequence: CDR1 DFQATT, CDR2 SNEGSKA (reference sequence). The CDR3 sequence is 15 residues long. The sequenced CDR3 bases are TGCAGTGCTAGGGGGACAGGGATAGCCAAAAACATT. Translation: CSARGTGIAKNI. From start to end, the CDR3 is CSARGTGIAKNIQYF.

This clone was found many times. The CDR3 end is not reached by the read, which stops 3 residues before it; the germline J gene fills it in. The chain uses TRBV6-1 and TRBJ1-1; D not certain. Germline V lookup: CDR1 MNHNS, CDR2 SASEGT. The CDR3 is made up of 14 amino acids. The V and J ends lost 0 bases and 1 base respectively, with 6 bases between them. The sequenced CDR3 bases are TGTGCCAGCAGTGAAGCGTACGGGAACACTGAA. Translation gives CASSEAYGNTE. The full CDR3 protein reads CASSEAYGNTEAFF.

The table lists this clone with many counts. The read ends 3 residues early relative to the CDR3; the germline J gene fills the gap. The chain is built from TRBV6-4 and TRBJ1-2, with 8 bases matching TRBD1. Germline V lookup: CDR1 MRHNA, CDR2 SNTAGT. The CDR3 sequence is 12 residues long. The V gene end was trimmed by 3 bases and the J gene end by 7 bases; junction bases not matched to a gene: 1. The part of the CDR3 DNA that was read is TGTGCCAGCAGTGAGGGGACAGGTGGC. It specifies CASSEGTGG. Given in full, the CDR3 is CASSEGTGGYTF.

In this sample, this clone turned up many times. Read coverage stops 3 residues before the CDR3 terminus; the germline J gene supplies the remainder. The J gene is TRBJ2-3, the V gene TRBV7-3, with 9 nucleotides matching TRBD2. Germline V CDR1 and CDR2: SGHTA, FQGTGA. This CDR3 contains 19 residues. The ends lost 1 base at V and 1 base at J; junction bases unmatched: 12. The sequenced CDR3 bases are TGTGCCAGCAGCTTAAACGGGGTTAGCGGGAGTTGGGGCACAGATACG. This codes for CASSLNGVSGSWGTDT. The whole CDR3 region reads CASSLNGVSGSWGTDTQYF.